These 9 T cell receptor beta chains were all obtained from the same sample, sequenced in a study of response to subunit inactivated influenza vaccine. TCRdb called the RT-PCR reads again in MiXCR, with one record for every CDR3 protein. This sample has more than 550,000 distinct CDR3 sequences, with 11% found just once. The same data also contributed to another study, on T cells expressing NK-cell markers. That source notes: Libraries used 5'RACE template switching adding universal primer site and UMIs.

Specimen: PBMCs from blood, collected on the day of vaccination. The receptors shown here come from a man between 45 and 60 years old who received an inactivated influenza vaccine.

In its sample, this clonotype was seen a few times. The chain carries TRBV4-3 and TRBJ2-3; D gene uncertain. This CDR3 is built from 14 residues. V gave up 1 base and J gave up 3 bases, with 8 bases separating them. The germline CDR1 and CDR2 sequences are LGHNA and YSLEER. The CDR3 here is CASSQGFVTDTQYF. The CDR3 DNA is TGCGCCAGCAGCCAAGGGTTCGTTACAGATACGCAGTATTTT.

The gene calls are TRBV5-1 and TRBJ2-3; perhaps TRBD2 as D (5 bases). V was pared by 0 bases and J by 0 bases, with 8 bases between. Germline assignment: CDR1 SGHRS and CDR2 YFSETQ. There are 15 residues in the CDR3. The CDR3 region is CASSLEAGSTDTQYF. The CDR3 DNA sequence: TGCGCCAGCAGCTTGGAGGCGGGTAGCACAGATACGCAGTATTTT.

This clonotype was picked up a small number of times. J is TRBJ1-3 and V is TRBV28; TRBD1 is a possible D gene (6 bases). V shed 6 bases and J shed 2 bases, with 11 bases lying between them. This CDR3 spans 14 amino acids. Germline CDR1 MDHEN, CDR2 SYDVKM. CDR3: CASRLTGTGNTIYF. Here the CDR3 DNA reads TGTGCCAGCAGATTGACAGGAACTGGAAACACCATATATTTT.

This clonotype was observed a handful of times. The chain uses TRBV10-2 and TRBJ1-5, with D hard to call. The CDR3 has 14 residues. Germline-derived CDR1 and CDR2 are WSHSY and SAAADI. V dropped 1 base and J dropped 1 base, with 5 bases sitting between them. The CDR3 spells CASSEYRSNQPQHF. The CDR3 nucleotides read TGCGCCAGCAGTGAGTATAGGAGCAATCAGCCCCAGCATTTT.

The table lists this clonotype with a few counts. The J gene is TRBJ2-1, the V gene TRBV24-1; the match to TRBD1 covers 7 bases. Germline V gene lookup returns CDR1 KGHDR and CDR2 SFDVKD. V dropped 0 bases and J dropped 5; count of bases not matched to a gene: 6. The CDR3 runs to 16 residues. The CDR3, as DNA: TGTGCCACCAGTGATTTGGCCAGGGGGTTTGACAATGAGCAGTTCTTC. This codes for CATSDLARGFDNEQFF.

The V gene is TRBV15, the J gene TRBJ2-5; 11 bases line up with TRBD2. Trimming at V came to 0 bases and at J to 4 bases, leaving 1 base not matched to a gene. The V gene's germline CDR1 is LNHNV and CDR2 YYDKDF (reference sequence). This CDR3 has 15 residues. The CDR3 nucleotides are TGTGCCACCAGCAGAGATGGACTAGCGGGAGAGACCCAGTACTTC. This encodes CATSRDGLAGETQYF.

This clonotype has more than one count but fewer than ten. V usage is TRBV4-2 and J usage is TRBJ1-4, with 7 bases matching TRBD1. Trimming took 0 bases from V and 10 from J; bases not matched to a gene: 8. This CDR3 has 15 amino acids. CDR1 and CDR2 (germline): LGHNA, YNFKEQ. The CDR3 sequence: CASSQETGPSGKLFF. DNA for the CDR3: TGTGCCAGCAGCCAAGAGACAGGGCCCTCCGGAAAACTGTTTTTT.

The chain combines TRBV7-6 with TRBJ1-1; D remains unclear. The CDR3 runs 13 residues. The V gene's germline CDR1 is SGHVS and CDR2 FNYEAQ. V lost 8 bases and J 2 bases, leaving 12 bases between the germline ends. DNA for the CDR3: TGTGCCAGCCGCAAGTGGGATAACACTGAAGCTTTCTTT. This sequence encodes CASRKWDNTEAFF.

This clonotype was counted a few times. This rearrangement joins TRBV5-1 to TRBJ1-1, with D possibly being TRBD1 (6 bases). V lost 4 bases and J 5 bases, leaving 18 bases between the germline ends. The CDR3 spans 15 residues. Germline V gives CDR1 SGHRS, CDR2 YFSETQ. The CDR3 loop is CASSQGGGVGTEAFF. In DNA form, the CDR3 reads TGCGCCAGCAGCCAGGGAGGGGGAGTGGGGACTGAAGCTTTCTTT.